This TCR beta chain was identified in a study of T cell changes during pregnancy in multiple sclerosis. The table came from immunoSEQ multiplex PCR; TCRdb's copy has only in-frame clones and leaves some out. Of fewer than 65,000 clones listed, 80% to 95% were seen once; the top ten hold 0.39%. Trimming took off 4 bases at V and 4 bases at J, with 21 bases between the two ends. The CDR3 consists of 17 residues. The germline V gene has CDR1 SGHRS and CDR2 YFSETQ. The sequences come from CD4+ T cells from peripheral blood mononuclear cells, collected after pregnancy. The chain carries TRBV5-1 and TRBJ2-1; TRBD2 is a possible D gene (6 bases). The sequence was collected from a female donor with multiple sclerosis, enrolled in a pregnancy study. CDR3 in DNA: TGCGCCAGCAGCGCGAATTCCCTAGCGTCACTTTACAATGAGCAGTTCTTC. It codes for CASSANSLASLYNEQFF. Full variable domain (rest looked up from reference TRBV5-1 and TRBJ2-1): KAGVTQTPRYLIKTRGQQVTLSCSPISGHRSVSWYQQTPGQGLQFLFEYFSETQRNKGNFPGRFSGRQFSNSRSEMNVSTLELGDSALYLCASSANSLASLYNEQFFGPGTRLTVL.